This is a list of T cell receptor beta chains from one sample in a study of T cells in Graves' hyperthyroidism and ophthalmopathy. MiXCR, applied by TCRdb to the multiplex PCR reads, yields one record per CDR3 protein. The sample carries under 400,000 distinct CDR3 sequences, over 15% recorded once. The sequencing sample was made of blood. Every receptor here comes from a woman between 40 and 50 years old with Graves' ophthalmopathy. The CDR3 runs from the conserved cysteine through the conserved F or W. The order of the fields is D gene, V gene, J gene, CDR3 protein. A D gene is named only where the DNA matches it firmly.

d_call: .; v_call: TRBV4-2; j_call: TRBJ1-5; cdr3_aa: CASSQDVGARQPQHF
d_call: .; v_call: TRBV4-1; j_call: TRBJ2-2; cdr3_aa: CASSQVRERSNTGELFF
d_call: TRBD1; v_call: TRBV6-1; j_call: TRBJ1-1; cdr3_aa: CASNLRGPTEAYF
d_call: TRBD2; v_call: TRBV6-5; j_call: TRBJ2-4; cdr3_aa: CASTKLPSGSTAKNIQYF
d_call: .; v_call: TRBV28; j_call: TRBJ1-1; cdr3_aa: CASSNERELTEAFF
d_call: .; v_call: TRBV12-3/TRBV12-4; j_call: TRBJ1-1; cdr3_aa: CASSLTRTEAFF
d_call: .; v_call: TRBV27; j_call: TRBJ1-5; cdr3_aa: CASSFIDQPQHF
d_call: .; v_call: TRBV6-5; j_call: TRBJ1-1; cdr3_aa: CASRSDATGTSEAFF
d_call: .; v_call: TRBV12-3/TRBV12-4; j_call: TRBJ2-5; cdr3_aa: CASSFDRGSWGETQYF
d_call: .; v_call: TRBV2; j_call: TRBJ2-5; cdr3_aa: CASSERVTTQYF
d_call: .; v_call: TRBV12-3/TRBV12-4; j_call: TRBJ2-7; cdr3_aa: CASNVGSGYEQYF
d_call: .; v_call: TRBV6-2/TRBV6-3; j_call: TRBJ1-2; cdr3_aa: CASSSGQLSNYGYIF
d_call: .; v_call: TRBV19; j_call: TRBJ1-5; cdr3_aa: CASTEGGDSNQPQHF
d_call: .; v_call: TRBV2; j_call: TRBJ1-6; cdr3_aa: CASSDFAGAGAPLHF
d_call: TRBD1; v_call: TRBV6-1; j_call: TRBJ2-7; cdr3_aa: CASITGENSYEQYF
d_call: TRBD2; v_call: TRBV6-2/TRBV6-3; j_call: TRBJ2-2; cdr3_aa: CASITLSGRGTEELFF
d_call: .; v_call: TRBV11-2; j_call: TRBJ2-2; cdr3_aa: CASSPWTETNTGELFF
d_call: .; v_call: TRBV12-3/TRBV12-4; j_call: TRBJ1-5; cdr3_aa: CASRMDQPNQPQHF
d_call: TRBD1; v_call: TRBV11-3; j_call: TRBJ2-7; cdr3_aa: CASSLGGQGANEQYF